Shown below are 23 T cell receptor beta chains from a single sample sequenced in a study of blood T cells in healthy people across ages. Primers used in a second PCR of roughly 6 to 11 cycles were a sample-barcoded 5' primer and a J-beta primer mix. TCRdb itself ran the 5' RACE reads through MiXCR, one entry per CDR3 protein. The repertoire holds 1 million to 1.2 million distinct CDR3 sequences, with about two fifths as singletons. Sequencing input: blood. The receptors here all came from a young man in good health.

The chain joins TRBV12-3 or TRBV12-4 to TRBJ2-3; 8 bases agree with TRBD1. The CDR3 runs to 19 residues. Trimming took 4 bases from V and 2 from J; bases not matched to a gene: 17. DNA for the CDR3: TGTGCCAGCAGTTCAATCGCGCCCGACAGGGGAATAGCCACAGATACGCAGTATTTT. Residues: CASSSIAPDRGIATDTQYF.

A few counts support this clonotype. The genes are TRBV20-1 and TRBJ2-2, with 16 bases that match TRBD2. There are 18 residues in the CDR3. Per germline, CDR1 DFQATT and CDR2 SNEGSKA (reference sequence). Trimming cost V 3 bases and J 0 bases; bases outside gene matches: 4. The CDR3 loop reads CSASPGTSGGANTGELFF. CDR3 sequence (DNA): TGCAGTGCTAGCCCCGGGACTAGCGGGGGGGCGAACACCGGGGAGCTGTTTTTT.

This clonotype showed up just a few times. The chain joins TRBV7-2 to TRBJ1-2; D ambiguous. The CDR3 is 14 residues long. The germline gives CDR1 SGHTA, CDR2 FQGNSA. The V gene lost 5 bases and the J gene lost 5 bases, with 15 bases spanning the gap. CDR3 in DNA: TGTGCCAGCAGCCCCCTGGGGTCTCGGTATGGCTACACCTTC. Translated: CASSPLGSRYGYTF.

This CDR3 is CASSFLGGDTGELFF. CDR3 DNA: TGTGCCAGCAGCTTTCTGGGGGGCGACACCGGGGAGCTGTTTTTT. The chain employs TRBV11-2 and TRBJ2-2, with D perhaps assigned TRBD1 or TRBD2 (6 bases each). Germline assignment: CDR1 SGHAT and CDR2 FQNNGV. V was shortened by 3 bases and J by 3 bases, with 11 bases between the two germline ends. CDR3 length: 15 residues.

This chain joins TRBV4-3 and TRBJ1-2; 8 positions match TRBD1. The CDR3 has 15 residues. Germline V gives CDR1 LGHNA, CDR2 YSLEER. V was clipped by 0 bases and J by 3 bases; unmatched bases: 3. CDR3 amino acids: CASSQEDREDYGYTF. The CDR3 region has the DNA TGCGCCAGCAGCCAAGAGGACAGGGAAGACTATGGCTACACCTTC.

Only a few counts were recorded for this clonotype. At one end, the junction sequence differs from germline, possibly due to a read error. V and J are TRBV19 and TRBJ2-6; tentative D call: TRBD1 (5 bases). The germline CDR1 and CDR2 sequences are LNHDA and SQIVND (reference sequence). The CDR3 consists of 14 residues. The CDR3, as DNA: TGTGCCAGTAGCCCGTACTCTGGGGCCAACGTCCCGACTTTC. This codes for CASSPYSGANVPTF.

This clonotype has a handful of counts. The chain uses TRBV4-2 and TRBJ2-3, with D possibly matching TRBD2 (5 bases). V was clipped by 1 base and J by 3 bases, with 17 bases between them. Germline values: CDR1 LGHNA, CDR2 YNFKEQ. There are 17 residues in the CDR3. CDR3: CASSQVKLAFGTDTQYF. CDR3 coding DNA: TGTGCCAGCAGCCAAGTAAAGCTAGCCTTTGGTACAGATACGCAGTATTTT.

Only a few counts were recorded for this clonotype. The V gene is TRBV29-1, the J gene TRBJ1-1; D call uncertain. Germline CDR1 is SQVTM and CDR2 is ANQGSEA. The CDR3 spans 14 residues. V lost 0 bases, J lost 3 bases, and 11 bases lay in between. CDR3 in amino acids: CSVEDREGYTEAFF. DNA of the CDR3: TGCAGCGTTGAAGATCGAGAGGGTTACACTGAAGCTTTCTTT.

This chain links TRBV27 with TRBJ2-7; a possible D gene is TRBD2 (6 bases). The CDR3 is 14 amino acids. The ends were cut back, 2 bases at V and 7 bases at J, with 15 bases in the middle. Germline CDR1 and CDR2: MNHEY and SMNVEV (reference sequence). DNA of the CDR3: TGTGCCAGCAGTTTAGGGGGGACCAGCAATGAGCAGTACTTC. It yields the protein CASSLGGTSNEQYF.

The chain carries TRBV20-1 and TRBJ2-1, with D uncertain. This CDR3 comprises 13 residues. The V gene's germline CDR1 is DFQATT and CDR2 SNEGSKA (reference sequence). V was clipped by 5 bases and J by 5 bases, with 13 bases between them. The CDR3 loop reads CSADSWPHNEQFF. The CDR3, as DNA: TGCAGTGCTGACTCTTGGCCGCACAATGAGCAGTTCTTC.

The chain carries TRBV3-1 and TRBJ1-5; D is ambiguous. Between the trimmed V and J ends, which lost 4 bases and 2 bases, there was a span of 12 bases. Germline V gene lookup returns CDR1 LGHDT and CDR2 YNNKEL (reference sequence). The CDR3 length is 15 residues. In DNA form, the CDR3 reads TGTGCCAGCAGCCTCACAACAGCGGGCAATCAGCCCCAGCATTTT. Protein: CASSLTTAGNQPQHF.

This clonotype was observed a few times. V is TRBV12-3 or TRBV12-4 and J is TRBJ2-1; D unresolved. The CDR3 totals 12 residues. The V end was cut by 5 bases, the J end by 9 bases, with 11 bases between. The CDR3 protein is CASSLQLGEQFF. CDR3 nucleotide sequence: TGTGCCAGCAGTCTCCAGCTGGGTGAGCAGTTCTTC.

The chain employs TRBV28 and TRBJ2-5; D is perhaps TRBD1 (6 bases). The length of the CDR3 is 11 residues. The V gene's germline CDR1 is MDHEN and CDR2 SYDVKM. Trimming pared 5 bases from V and 11 bases from J, leaving 12 bases between. The CDR3, as DNA: TGTGCCAGCAGTGTCACAGGGAAGCAGTACTTC. Protein sequence: CASSVTGKQYF. The full variable domain, rest sourced from reference TRBV28 and TRBJ2-5, is DVKVTQSSRYLVKRTGEKVFLECVQDMDHENMFWYRQDPGLGLRLIYFSYDVKMKEKGDIPEGYSVSREKKERFSLILESASTNQTSMYLCASSVTGKQYFGPGTRLLVL.

The J gene is TRBJ2-7, the V gene TRBV21-1; the listed D gene, TRBD1, was not tested against the DNA. TRBV21-1 is marked as a pseudogene. The CDR3 is 19 amino acids. CDR3 amino acids: CAIQCSPGPIMNLSYEQYF. For the CDR3, the DNA is TGTGCCATACAATGCTCGCCGGGACCCATTATGAACCTCTCCTACGAGCAGTACTTC.

The genes are TRBV20-1 and TRBJ1-3, with D uncertain. The CDR3 is 15 residues long. CDR1 is DFQATT and CDR2 is SNEGSKA in the germline V gene (reference sequence). Trimming left V 0 bases short and J 1 base short, with 10 bases between. The CDR3 region has the DNA TGCAGTGCTAGAGATTTATCTAGTTCTGGAAACACCATATATTTT. Amino acid sequence: CSARDLSSSGNTIYF.

This clonotype has a count of ten or more. The chain carries TRBV3-1 and TRBJ1-2; a possible D gene is TRBD1 (5 bases). Trimming shortened V by 1 base and J by 6 bases, and 9 bases separated the two germline ends. In germline, CDR1 is LGHDT, CDR2 YNNKEL (reference sequence). CDR3 length: 13 amino acids. CDR3 DNA: TGTGCCAGCAGCCAAGGGCAGGGCGATGGCTACACCTTC. Its protein product is CASSQGQGDGYTF.

J is TRBJ1-1 and V is TRBV6-5, with D perhaps TRBD1 (5 bases). V lost 0 bases and J 7 bases, leaving 15 bases between the germline ends. Per germline, CDR1 MNHEY and CDR2 SVGAGI. The CDR3 is made up of 15 amino acids. The DNA for the CDR3 is TGTGCCAGCAGTTACTCGCGGGGCGGGGCCCGTGAAGCTTTCTTT. Its protein product is CASSYSRGGAREAFF.

This sequence joins TRBV12-3 or TRBV12-4 and TRBJ1-2; D is ambiguous. The CDR3 totals 14 residues. V was shortened by 4 bases and J by 4 bases, with 13 bases between the two germline ends. The CDR3 region has the DNA TGTGCCAGCAGTTCCACGAGGGATATCTATGGCTACACCTTC. Translating gives CASSSTRDIYGYTF.

The gene calls are TRBV7-9 and TRBJ1-1, with D possibly matching TRBD1 (6 bases). The CDR3 totals 12 residues. CDR1 SEHNR and CDR2 FQNEAQ come from the germline V gene (reference sequence). V was trimmed by 11 bases and J by 5 bases, leaving 15 bases between them. CDR3 sequence: CASARGETEAFF. Written as DNA, the CDR3 is TGTGCCTCAGCGAGGGGGGAAACTGAAGCTTTCTTT.

The V and J genes are TRBV7-2 and TRBJ1-1; 9 bases align to TRBD1. This CDR3 contains 16 residues. Germline values: CDR1 SGHTA, CDR2 FQGNSA. Trimming removed 4 bases from V and 3 bases from J; junction bases left unmatched: 9. CDR3 sequence reads: CASSSQQGAWDTEAFF. For the CDR3, the DNA is TGTGCCAGCAGCTCACAACAGGGGGCATGGGACACTGAAGCTTTCTTT.

The V and J genes are TRBV7-2 and TRBJ2-7; possible D gene TRBD2, 6 bases. This CDR3 region has 14 residues. The V end was cut by 5 bases, the J end by 5 bases, with 16 bases between. Looked up from germline, CDR1 is SGHTA and CDR2 is FQGNSA. The CDR3 DNA sequence: TGTGCCAGCAGCGTAGAAGGGAGGATCCACGAGCAGTACTTC. Amino acid sequence: CASSVEGRIHEQYF.

The chain recombines TRBV28 with TRBJ1-1; unclear D gene. The CDR3 has 15 amino acids. V gave up 2 bases and J gave up 1 base, with 11 bases separating them. The germline V gene has CDR1 MDHEN and CDR2 SYDVKM. CDR3 DNA: TGTGCCAGCAGTTTAAACGACGGACCGAACACTGAAGCTTTCTTT. Translated, it gives CASSLNDGPNTEAFF. The full variable domain, with the rest looked up from reference TRBV28 and TRBJ1-1, is DVKVTQSSRYLVKRTGEKVFLECVQDMDHENMFWYRQDPGLGLRLIYFSYDVKMKEKGDIPEGYSVSREKKERFSLILESASTNQTSMYLCASSLNDGPNTEAFFGQGTRLTVV.

This CDR3 reads CAGTPSTITYEQYF. The CDR3 nucleotides are TGTGCCGGCACCCCGAGCACGATCACCTACGAGCAGTACTTC. The chain joins TRBV6-1 to TRBJ2-7; no reliable D call. The CDR3 runs to 14 residues. From germline, CDR1 is MNHNS and CDR2 SASEGT. Trimming removed 11 bases from V and 2 bases from J, with 19 bases in between.